The sequence of this T cell receptor (beta chain) was determined in a study of glioma-infiltrating T cells after dendritic cell vaccination. Only in-frame clones appear in the TCRdb table, and some are missing; sequencing was by immunoSEQ multiplex PCR. The data show some 87,000 clones, with about 83% seen just once and roughly 2.9% held by the top ten. V gave up 7 bases and J gave up 4 bases; unmatched junction bases: 3. CDR3 length: 13 residues. The germline V gene encodes CDR1 LGHNT and CDR2 FRNRAP. The sequence was obtained from a human donor with glioblastoma. This specimen was blood, taken before dendritic cell vaccination. This chain uses TRBV12-5 with TRBJ1-1, with TRBD1 identical over 10 bases. CDR3 protein: CASAWTGGTEAFF. In DNA, the CDR3 is TGTGCTAGTGCCTGGACAGGGGGCACTGAAGCTTTCTTT.